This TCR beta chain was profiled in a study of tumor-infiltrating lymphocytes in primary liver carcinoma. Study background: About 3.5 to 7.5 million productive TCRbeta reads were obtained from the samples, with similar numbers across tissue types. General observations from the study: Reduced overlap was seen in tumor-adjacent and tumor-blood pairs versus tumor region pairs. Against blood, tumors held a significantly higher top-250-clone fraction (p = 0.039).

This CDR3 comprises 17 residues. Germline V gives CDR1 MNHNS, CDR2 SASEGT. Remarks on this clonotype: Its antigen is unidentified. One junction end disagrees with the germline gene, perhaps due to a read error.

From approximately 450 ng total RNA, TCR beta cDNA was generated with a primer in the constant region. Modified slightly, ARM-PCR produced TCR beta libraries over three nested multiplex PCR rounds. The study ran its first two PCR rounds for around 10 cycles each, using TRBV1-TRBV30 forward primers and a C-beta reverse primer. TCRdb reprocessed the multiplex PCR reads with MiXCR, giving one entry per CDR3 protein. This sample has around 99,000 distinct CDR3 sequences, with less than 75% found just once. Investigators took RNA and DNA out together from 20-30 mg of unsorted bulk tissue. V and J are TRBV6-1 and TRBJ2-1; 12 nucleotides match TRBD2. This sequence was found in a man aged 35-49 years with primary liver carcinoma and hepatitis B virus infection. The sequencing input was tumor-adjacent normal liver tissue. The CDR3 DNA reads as TGTGCCAGTAGTGACACGCTAGCGGGAGGGCCGGTGGATGAGCAGTTCTTC. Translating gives CASSDTLAGGPVDEQFF.